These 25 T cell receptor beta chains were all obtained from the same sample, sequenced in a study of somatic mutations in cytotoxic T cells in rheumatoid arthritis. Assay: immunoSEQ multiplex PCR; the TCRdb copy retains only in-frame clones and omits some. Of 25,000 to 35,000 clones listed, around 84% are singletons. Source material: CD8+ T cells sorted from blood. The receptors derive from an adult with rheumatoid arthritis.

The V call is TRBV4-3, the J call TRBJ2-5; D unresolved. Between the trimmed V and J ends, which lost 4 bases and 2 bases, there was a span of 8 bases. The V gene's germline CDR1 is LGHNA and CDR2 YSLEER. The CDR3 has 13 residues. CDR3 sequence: CASSPRVQETQYF. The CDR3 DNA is TGCGCCAGCAGCCCGCGAGTACAAGAGACCCAGTACTTC.

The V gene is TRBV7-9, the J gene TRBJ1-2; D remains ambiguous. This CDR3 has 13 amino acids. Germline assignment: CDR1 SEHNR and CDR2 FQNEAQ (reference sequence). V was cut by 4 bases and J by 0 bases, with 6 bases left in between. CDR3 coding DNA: TGTGCCAGCAGCTCCGCATCTAACTATGGCTACACCTTC. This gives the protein CASSSASNYGYTF.

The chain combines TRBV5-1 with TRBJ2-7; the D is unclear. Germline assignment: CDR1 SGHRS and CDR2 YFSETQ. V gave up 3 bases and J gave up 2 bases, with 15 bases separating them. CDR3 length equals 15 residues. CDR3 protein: CASSSWSPAAYEQYF. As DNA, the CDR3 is TGCGCCAGCAGCTCCTGGTCCCCGGCCGCCTACGAGCAGTACTTC.

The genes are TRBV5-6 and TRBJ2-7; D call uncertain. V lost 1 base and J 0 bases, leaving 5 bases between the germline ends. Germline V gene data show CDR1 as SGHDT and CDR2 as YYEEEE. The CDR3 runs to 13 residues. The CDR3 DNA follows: TGTGCCAGCAGCTTGCAGAGCTCCTACGAGCAGTACTTC. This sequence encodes CASSLQSSYEQYF.

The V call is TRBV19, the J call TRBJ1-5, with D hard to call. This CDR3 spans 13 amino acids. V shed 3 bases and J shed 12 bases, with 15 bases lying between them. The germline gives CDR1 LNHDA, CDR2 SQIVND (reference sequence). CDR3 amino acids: CASSILAVEGQHF. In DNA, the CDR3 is TGTGCCAGTAGTATTTTGGCTGTGGAAGGCCAGCATTTT.

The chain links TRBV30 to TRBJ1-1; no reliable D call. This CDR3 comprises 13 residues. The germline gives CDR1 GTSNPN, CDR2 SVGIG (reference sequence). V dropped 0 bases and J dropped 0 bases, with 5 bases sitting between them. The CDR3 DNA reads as TGTGCCTGGAGTGTAAGCATGAACACTGAAGCTTTCTTT. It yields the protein CAWSVSMNTEAFF. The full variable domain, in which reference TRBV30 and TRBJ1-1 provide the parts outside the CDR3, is SQTIHQWPATLVQPVGSPLSLECTVEGTSNPNLYWYRQAAGRGLQLLFYSVGIGQISSEVPQNLSASRPQDRQFILSSKKLLLSDSGFYLCAWSVSMNTEAFFGQGTRLTVV.

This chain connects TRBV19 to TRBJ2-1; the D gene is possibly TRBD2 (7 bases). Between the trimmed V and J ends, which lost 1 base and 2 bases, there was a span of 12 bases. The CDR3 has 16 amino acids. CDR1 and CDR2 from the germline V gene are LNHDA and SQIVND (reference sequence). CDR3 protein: CASSIGGRGPYNEQFF. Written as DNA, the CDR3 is TGTGCCAGTAGTATAGGGGGGCGGGGGCCCTACAATGAGCAGTTCTTC.

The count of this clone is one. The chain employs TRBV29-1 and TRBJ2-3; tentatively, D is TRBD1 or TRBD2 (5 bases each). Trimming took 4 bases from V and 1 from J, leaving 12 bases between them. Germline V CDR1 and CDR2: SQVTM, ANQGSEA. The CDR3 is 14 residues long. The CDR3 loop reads CSVGAARGTDTQYF. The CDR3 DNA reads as TGCAGCGTTGGAGCGGCCAGGGGCACAGATACGCAGTATTTT.

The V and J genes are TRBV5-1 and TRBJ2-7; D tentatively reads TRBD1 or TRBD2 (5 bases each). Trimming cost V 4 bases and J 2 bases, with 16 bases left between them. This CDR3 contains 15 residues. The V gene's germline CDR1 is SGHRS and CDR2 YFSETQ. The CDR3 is CASSETPGPTYEQYF. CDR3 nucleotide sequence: TGCGCCAGCAGCGAAACCCCGGGACCAACCTACGAGCAGTACTTC.

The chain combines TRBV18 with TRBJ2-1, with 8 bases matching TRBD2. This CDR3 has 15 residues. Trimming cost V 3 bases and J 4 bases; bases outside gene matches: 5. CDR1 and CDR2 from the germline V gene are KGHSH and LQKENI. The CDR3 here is CASSPGLAGYNEQFF. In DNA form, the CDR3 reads TGTGCCAGCTCACCTGGCCTAGCGGGTTACAATGAGCAGTTCTTC.

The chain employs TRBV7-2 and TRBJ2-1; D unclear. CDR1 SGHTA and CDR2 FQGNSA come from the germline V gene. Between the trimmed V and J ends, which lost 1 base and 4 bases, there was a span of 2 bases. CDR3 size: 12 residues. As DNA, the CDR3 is TGTGCCAGCAGCTTAGTTTACAATGAGCAGTTCTTC. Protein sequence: CASSLVYNEQFF.

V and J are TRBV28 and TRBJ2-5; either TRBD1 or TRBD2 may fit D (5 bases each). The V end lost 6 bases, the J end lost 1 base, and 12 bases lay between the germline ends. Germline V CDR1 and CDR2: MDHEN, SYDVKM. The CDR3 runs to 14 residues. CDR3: CASRAGAIQETQYF. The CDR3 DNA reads TGTGCCAGCAGGGCCGGGGCGATCCAAGAGACCCAGTACTTC.

In DNA form, the CDR3 reads TGTGCCAGCAGCACGACAGGGGCCCAGCCACCCGCGGGACACAATGAGCAGTTCTTC. Translation gives CASSTTGAQPPAGHNEQFF. The gene calls are TRBV9 and TRBJ2-1, with 8 bases fitting TRBD1. This CDR3 is built from 19 residues. Trimming removed 4 bases from V and 5 bases from J; junction bases left unmatched: 20. Germline lookup yields CDR1 SGDLS and CDR2 YYNGEE.

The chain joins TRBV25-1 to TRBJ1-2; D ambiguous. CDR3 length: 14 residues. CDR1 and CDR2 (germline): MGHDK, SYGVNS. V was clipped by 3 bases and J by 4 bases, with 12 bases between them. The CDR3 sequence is CASSDGGFRYGYTF. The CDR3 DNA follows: TGTGCCAGCAGTGATGGAGGGTTTCGCTATGGCTACACCTTC.

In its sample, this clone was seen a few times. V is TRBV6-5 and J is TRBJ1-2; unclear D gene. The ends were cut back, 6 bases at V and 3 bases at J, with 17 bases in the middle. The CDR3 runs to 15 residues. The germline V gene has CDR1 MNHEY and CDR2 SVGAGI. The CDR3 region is CASSSAPAGDYGYTF. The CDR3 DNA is TGTGCCAGCAGCTCTGCCCCCGCCGGAGACTATGGCTACACCTTC.

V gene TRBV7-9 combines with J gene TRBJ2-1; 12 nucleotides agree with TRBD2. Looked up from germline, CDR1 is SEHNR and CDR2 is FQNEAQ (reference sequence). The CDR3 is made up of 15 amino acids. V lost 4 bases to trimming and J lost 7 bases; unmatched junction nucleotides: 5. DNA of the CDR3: TGTGCCAGCAGCTCAACTAGCGGGAGGTGGAATGAGCAGTTCTTC. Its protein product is CASSSTSGRWNEQFF.

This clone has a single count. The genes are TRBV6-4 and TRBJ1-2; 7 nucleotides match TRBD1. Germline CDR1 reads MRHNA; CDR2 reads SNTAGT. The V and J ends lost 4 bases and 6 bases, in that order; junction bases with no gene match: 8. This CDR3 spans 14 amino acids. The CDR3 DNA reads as TGTGCCAGCAGTGCCAGTTCAGGGGGGAATGGCTACACCTTC. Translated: CASSASSGGNGYTF.

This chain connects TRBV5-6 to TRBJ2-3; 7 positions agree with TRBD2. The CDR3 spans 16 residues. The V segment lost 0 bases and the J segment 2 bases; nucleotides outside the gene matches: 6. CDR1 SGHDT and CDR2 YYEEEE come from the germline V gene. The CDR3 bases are TGTGCCAGCAGCTTGGCCGGGCGGGAGCTCACAGATACGCAGTATTTT. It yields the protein CASSLAGRELTDTQYF. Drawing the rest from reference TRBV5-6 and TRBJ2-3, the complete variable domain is DAGVTQSPTHLIKTRGQQVTLRCSPKSGHDTVSWYQQALGQGPQFIFQYYEEEERQRGNFPDRFSGHQFPNYSSELNVNALLLGDSALYLCASSLAGRELTDTQYFGPGTRLTVL.

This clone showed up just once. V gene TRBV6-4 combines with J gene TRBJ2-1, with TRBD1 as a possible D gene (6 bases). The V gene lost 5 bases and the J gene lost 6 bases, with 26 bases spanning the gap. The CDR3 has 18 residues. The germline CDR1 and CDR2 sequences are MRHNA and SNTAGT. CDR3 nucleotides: TGTGCCAGCAGTCTATGGGCAGGGGACCCCTACTCCCCCAATGAGCAGTTCTTC. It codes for CASSLWAGDPYSPNEQFF.

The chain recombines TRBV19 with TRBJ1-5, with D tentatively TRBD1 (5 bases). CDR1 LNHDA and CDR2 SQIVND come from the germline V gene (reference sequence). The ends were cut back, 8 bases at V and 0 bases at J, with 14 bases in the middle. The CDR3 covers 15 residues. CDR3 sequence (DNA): TGTGCCAGTGCCCTCACAGGTTATAGCAATCAGCCCCAGCATTTT. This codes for CASALTGYSNQPQHF.

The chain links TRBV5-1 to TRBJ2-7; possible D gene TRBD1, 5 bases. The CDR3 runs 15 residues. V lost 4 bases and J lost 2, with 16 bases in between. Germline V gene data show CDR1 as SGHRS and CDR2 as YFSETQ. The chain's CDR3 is CASSPRTLGAYEQYF. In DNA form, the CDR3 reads TGCGCCAGCAGCCCCAGGACACTGGGTGCCTACGAGCAGTACTTC.

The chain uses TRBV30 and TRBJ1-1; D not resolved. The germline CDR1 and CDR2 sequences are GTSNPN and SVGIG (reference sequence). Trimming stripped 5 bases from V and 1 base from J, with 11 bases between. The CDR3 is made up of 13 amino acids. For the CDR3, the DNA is TGTGCCTGGTTTGGAGGCGGGAACACTGAAGCTTTCTTT. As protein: CAWFGGGNTEAFF.

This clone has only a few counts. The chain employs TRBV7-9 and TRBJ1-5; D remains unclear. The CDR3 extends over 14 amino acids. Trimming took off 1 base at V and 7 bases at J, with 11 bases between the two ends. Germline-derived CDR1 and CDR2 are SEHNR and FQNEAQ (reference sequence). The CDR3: CASSLDSPGQPQHF. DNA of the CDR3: TGTGCCAGCAGCTTAGACAGTCCCGGGCAGCCCCAGCATTTT.

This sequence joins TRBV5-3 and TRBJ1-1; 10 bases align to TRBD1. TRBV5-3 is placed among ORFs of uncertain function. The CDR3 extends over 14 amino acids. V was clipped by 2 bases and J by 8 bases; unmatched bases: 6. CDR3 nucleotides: TGTGCCAGAAGCTTACAGGACAGGGGGGAGGAAGCTTTCTTT. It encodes CARSLQDRGEEAFF.

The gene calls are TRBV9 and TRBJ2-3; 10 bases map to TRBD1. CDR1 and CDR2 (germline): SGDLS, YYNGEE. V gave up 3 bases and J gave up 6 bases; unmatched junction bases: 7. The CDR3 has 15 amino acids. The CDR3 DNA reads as TGTGCCAGCAGCGAGGGACAGGGGATCTTCGATACGCAGTATTTT. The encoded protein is CASSEGQGIFDTQYF.